This T cell receptor (beta chain) was observed in a study of blood T cell repertoires in COVID-19. The authors' processing: How many nucleated cells were present was estimated from reference gene primer amplification. Here immunoSEQ multiplex PCR was the method, and the copy in TCRdb shows in-frame clones only, minus some. The D gene and trimming were derived from the DNA, and the V and J assignments and clone size from that table. The table shows about 120,000 clones, with just over 90% occurring only once. Germline V CDR1 and CDR2: MDHEN, SYDVKM. CDR3 size: 14 residues. Trimming left V 5 bases short and J 4 bases short, with 14 bases between.

What was sequenced was peripheral blood. V usage is TRBV28 and J usage is TRBJ1-1; possible D gene TRBD1, 5 bases. The source of this sequence is a human donor with active COVID-19. The donor label of this sample is uncertain. The CDR3 here is CASSLGTAATEAFF. CDR3 bases: TGTGCCAGCAGTCTCGGGACTGCGGCCACTGAAGCTTTCTTT.